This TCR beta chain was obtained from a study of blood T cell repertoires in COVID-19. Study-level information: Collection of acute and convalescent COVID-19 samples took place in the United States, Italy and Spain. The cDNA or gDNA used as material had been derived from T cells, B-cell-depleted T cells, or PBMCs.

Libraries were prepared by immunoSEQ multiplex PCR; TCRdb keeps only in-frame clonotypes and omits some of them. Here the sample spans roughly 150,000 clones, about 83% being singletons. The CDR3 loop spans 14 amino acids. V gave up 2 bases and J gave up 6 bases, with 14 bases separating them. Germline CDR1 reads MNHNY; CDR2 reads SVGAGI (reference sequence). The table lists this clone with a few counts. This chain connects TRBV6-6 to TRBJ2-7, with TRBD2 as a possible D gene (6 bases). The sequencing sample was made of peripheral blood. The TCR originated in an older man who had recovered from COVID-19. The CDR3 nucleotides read TGTGCCAGCAGTTACCTGCGGGAAGGACGCGAGCAGTACTTC. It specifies CASSYLREGREQYF.